This T cell receptor (beta chain) originates from a study of long-term antiretroviral therapy in people with HIV. V was cut by 2 bases and J by 1 base, with 23 bases left in between. The CDR3 sequence is 19 residues long. Germline-derived CDR1 and CDR2 are WNHNN and SYGVQD (reference sequence). Survey-level immunoSEQ v3.0 assays were run. Profiling relied on immunoSEQ multiplex PCR, and the TCRdb table lists in-frame clones only, not all of them. Of some 16,000 clones listed, under 80% are singletons. The clonotype comes from a man younger than 45 with HIV. The rearrangement links TRBV10-1 to TRBJ1-1, with D unresolved. Material: unsorted PBMCs, obtained 2.1 to 2.2 years before starting antiretroviral therapy. The CDR3 region has the DNA TGCGCCAGCAGTGAGGGGCCGTTGATTATGTCTTGGGGGAACACTGAAGCTTTCTTT. Encoded protein: CASSEGPLIMSWGNTEAFF.